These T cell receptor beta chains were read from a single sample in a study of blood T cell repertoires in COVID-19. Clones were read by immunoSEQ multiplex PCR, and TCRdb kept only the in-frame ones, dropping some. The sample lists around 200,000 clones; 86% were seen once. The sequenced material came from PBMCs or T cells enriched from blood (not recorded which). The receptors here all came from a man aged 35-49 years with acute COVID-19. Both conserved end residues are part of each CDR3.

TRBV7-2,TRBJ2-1,CASSPKLSPLSFF
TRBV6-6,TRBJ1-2,CASSYSVGGIDGYTF
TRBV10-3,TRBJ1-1,CAIWDREFEAFF
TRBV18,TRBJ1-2,CASSPFSDRGDYGYTF
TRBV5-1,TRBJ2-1,CASSLPLSSYNEQFF
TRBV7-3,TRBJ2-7,CASSLGTAYEQYF
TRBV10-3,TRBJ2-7,CAIRTGLAGEGNEQYF
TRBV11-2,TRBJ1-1,CASSKGQRNTEAFF
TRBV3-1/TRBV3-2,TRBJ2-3,CASSHRARGTADTQYF
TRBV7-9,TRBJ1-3,CASSMGHPGGSGNTIYF
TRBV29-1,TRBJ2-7,CSVEDSRRPSYEQYF
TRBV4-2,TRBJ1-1,CASSQASGESAEAFF
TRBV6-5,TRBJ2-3,CASSYGGREIDTQYF
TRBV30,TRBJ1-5,CAWSTNREQPQHF
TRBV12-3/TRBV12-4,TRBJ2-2,CASSFGQGRELFF
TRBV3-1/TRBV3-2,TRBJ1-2,CASSHPEGGRGYTF
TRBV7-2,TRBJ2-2,CASSLGFLPGELFF
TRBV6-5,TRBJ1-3,CASRRDSVSGNTIYF
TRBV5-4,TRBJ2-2,CASSLGLAGGNTGELFF
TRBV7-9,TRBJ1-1,CASSFSGEAFF
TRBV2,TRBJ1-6,CASSQRGRGPDSPLHF
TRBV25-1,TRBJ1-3,CASLKGNTIYF
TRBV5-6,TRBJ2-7,CASSLGGRYEQYF
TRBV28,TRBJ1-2,CASSILTANYGYTF
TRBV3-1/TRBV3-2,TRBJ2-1,CASSQEAGQGPRQFF
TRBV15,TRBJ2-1,CATSLSGGGYNEQFF
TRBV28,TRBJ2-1,CASRTRTSGSRYEQFF
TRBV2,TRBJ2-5,CASRGLVIETQYF
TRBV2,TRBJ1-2,CASRGGATPGYTF
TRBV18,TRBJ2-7,CASSGGLREGHEQYF
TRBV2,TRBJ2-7,CASRVDQPFYEQYF
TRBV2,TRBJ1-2,CASSEGRAGSAGYTF
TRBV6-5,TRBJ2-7,CASRIREDYEQYF
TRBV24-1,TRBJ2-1,CATFPAAAAHGEYEQFF
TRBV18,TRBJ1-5,CASSFQGAENQPQHF
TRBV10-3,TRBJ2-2,CAIKGTSTGELFF
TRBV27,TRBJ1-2,CASSSGPALHGYTF
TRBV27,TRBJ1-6,CASKGDPNSPLHF
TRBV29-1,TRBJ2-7,CSADPGTGGNEQYF
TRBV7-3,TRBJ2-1,CASSASSSYNEQFF
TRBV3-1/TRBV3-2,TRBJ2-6,CASSQDGAAFSGANVLTF
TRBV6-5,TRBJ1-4,CASQGAFGEKLFF
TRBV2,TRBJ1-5,CASRAGGKDNQPQHF
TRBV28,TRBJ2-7,CASSSRSGVNYEQYF
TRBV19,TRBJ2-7,CASSAAPTGSYEQYF
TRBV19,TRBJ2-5,CASSTLAGLETQYF
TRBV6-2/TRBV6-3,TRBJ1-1,CASSFGQGWTEAFF
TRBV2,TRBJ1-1,CASSPRAGGGNTEAFF